Described below is a single T cell receptor (beta chain) sequence and its context. As yet, its antigen is unknown. A junction end diverges from the germline sequence, so it may reflect a read error. The data are from a study of T cell repertoires in cytomegalovirus infection. The overall study: Alongside well-studied HLA-B-restricted CMV epitopes, recently identified HLA-C-restricted CMV epitopes were also used. Shared public TCR beta signatures pointed to both CMV infection and a matching HLA type.

Each CDR3 protein is one row after TCRdb ran MiXCR on the reads. The repertoire consists of around 230,000 distinct CDR3 sequences, with around 40% occurring once and the leading ten covering 55% to 60%. This sample comprised CD8+ T cells from cultured PBMCs, obtained from culture after CMV antigen stimulation. This receptor was obtained from a human donor in good health (CMV status not recorded). Some clones in this sample may be carry-over from other donors' samples.

CDR3 bases: TGTGCCAGCAGCGCTCAGGAGGGGGAGGGCCTCGATGAGCAGATCTTC. Its translation: CASSAQEGEGLDEQIF. This chain links TRBV9 with TRBJ2-1; maybe TRBD2 (7 bases). Per the germline V gene, CDR1 is SGDLS and CDR2 is YYNGEE. This CDR3 contains 16 residues.